The 28 T cell receptor beta chains listed next were all sequenced from one sample in a study of regulatory T cells. Findings of the study overall: In CD3G-deficient patients, conventional CD4+ T cells were enriched for hydrophobic CDR3 residues at positions 6 and 7.

The primer mix had 52 TRBV and 13 TRBJ primers. TCRdb's copy holds only in-frame clones and misses some; the assay was immunoSEQ multiplex PCR. The sample consists of tens of thousands of clones, approximately 93% of them appearing once. Their antigen targets remain unknown. Specimen: conventional CD4+ T cells sorted from blood. The receptors shown here come from a child aged 2 to 10 with CD3G deficiency.

The J gene is TRBJ2-2, the V gene TRBV28; maybe TRBD1 (7 bases). The V gene's germline CDR1 is MDHEN and CDR2 SYDVKM. There are 14 residues in the CDR3. Trimming took 10 bases from V and 6 from J, leaving 18 bases between them. CDR3 residues: CATRLRRGPGELFF. The CDR3 DNA is TGTGCCACCCGCCTCCGGAGGGGGCCCGGGGAGCTGTTTTTT.

The rearrangement links TRBV28 to TRBJ1-2, with D possibly being TRBD1 (5 bases). CDR1 and CDR2 from the germline V gene are MDHEN and SYDVKM. V lost 8 bases, J lost 8 bases, and 12 bases lay in between. The CDR3 sequence is 11 residues long. The CDR3: CASSDWGGYTF. For the CDR3, the DNA is TGTGCCAGCTCTGACTGGGGGGGCTACACCTTC.

The chain employs TRBV6-1 and TRBJ1-4; tentative D call: TRBD1 (5 bases). The CDR3 has 15 residues. Germline CDR1 and CDR2: MNHNS and SASEGT. The V end lost 3 bases, the J end lost 8 bases, and 16 bases lay between the germline ends. The CDR3 reads CASSEGDLVGEKLFF. The CDR3 nucleotides are TGTGCCAGCAGTGAGGGGGACTTGGTAGGCGAAAAACTGTTTTTT.

This clone was detected once. J is TRBJ1-1 and V is TRBV28, with D unclear. The CDR3 consists of 14 residues. Trimming took off 8 bases at V and 7 bases at J, with 20 bases between the two ends. CDR1 and CDR2 from the germline V gene are MDHEN and SYDVKM. CDR3 DNA: TGTGCCAGCTCCCCCTGGGAAAAGGTACATGAAGCTTTCTTT. This encodes CASSPWEKVHEAFF.

The J gene is TRBJ2-1, the V gene TRBV5-1; a possible D gene is TRBD2 (5 bases). V gave up 4 bases and J gave up 6 bases, with 14 bases separating them. Germline V gene sequence: CDR1 SGHRS, CDR2 YFSETQ. The CDR3 contains 14 residues. For the CDR3, the DNA is TGCGCCAGCAGCAAAGCGGAACCCCTCAATGAGCAGTTCTTC. Its translation is CASSKAEPLNEQFF. Full variable domain (missing parts from reference TRBV5-1 and TRBJ2-1): KAGVTQTPRYLIKTRGQQVTLSCSPISGHRSVSWYQQTPGQGLQFLFEYFSETQRNKGNFPGRFSGRQFSNSRSEMNVSTLELGDSALYLCASSKAEPLNEQFFGPGTRLTVL.

This chain connects TRBV6-1 to TRBJ2-3; weak D call: TRBD1 (5 bases). V lost 6 bases, J lost 4 bases, and 11 bases lay in between. There are 13 residues in the CDR3. Germline CDR1 MNHNS, CDR2 SASEGT. CDR3 DNA: TGTGCCAGCAGAAGACAGCCGGCAGATACGCAGTATTTT. Amino acids: CASRRQPADTQYF.

In this sample, this clone turned up once. This chain links TRBV6-1 with TRBJ1-4; D not resolved. The CDR3 is 15 residues long. Trimming took off 2 bases at V and 8 bases at J, with 15 bases between the two ends. Germline V gene sequence: CDR1 MNHNS, CDR2 SASEGT. CDR3 amino acids: CASSEFGRPEEKLFF. As DNA, the CDR3 is TGTGCCAGCAGTGAATTTGGGCGTCCGGAAGAAAAACTGTTTTTT.

The chain couples TRBV5-5 to TRBJ1-2, with unresolved D. This CDR3 is 13 amino acids long. Trimming cost V 2 bases and J 7 bases, with 12 bases left between them. Germline CDR1 SGHKS, CDR2 YYEKEE (reference sequence). CDR3 DNA sequence: TGTGCCAGCAGCTTTCAACAGAAAAGTGGCTACACCTTC. Protein product: CASSFQQKSGYTF.

This chain uses TRBV18 with TRBJ2-1; D ambiguous. V lost 2 bases and J 1 base, leaving 9 bases between the germline ends. CDR1 and CDR2 from the germline V gene are KGHSH and LQKENI. This CDR3 has 15 amino acids. CDR3 DNA sequence: TGTGCCAGCTCACCATCTCTGGGTTCCTACAATGAGCAGTTCTTC. Translating gives CASSPSLGSYNEQFF. Using reference TRBV18 and TRBJ2-1 for the parts outside the CDR3, the full variable domain is NAGVMQNPRHLVRRRGQEARLRCSPMKGHSHVYWYRQLPEEGLKFMVYLQKENIIDESGMPKERFSAEFPKEGPSILRIQQVVRGDSAAYFCASSPSLGSYNEQFFGPGTRLTVL.

This clone was detected only once. V is TRBV6-6 and J is TRBJ1-5, with D unclear. Germline V gene lookup returns CDR1 MNHNY and CDR2 SVGAGI (reference sequence). This CDR3 contains 14 residues. Trimming took off 4 bases at V and 3 bases at J, with 10 bases between the two ends. The CDR3 region is CASSLADTNQPQHF. CDR3 nucleotide sequence: TGTGCCAGCAGTTTGGCAGATACCAATCAGCCCCAGCATTTT.

This clone was seen a single time. V and J are TRBV18 and TRBJ2-1; TRBD2 is a possible D gene (5 bases). The V and J ends lost 2 bases and 2 bases respectively, with 10 bases between them. The germline CDR1 and CDR2 sequences are KGHSH and LQKENI. There are 15 residues in the CDR3. CDR3 coding DNA: TGTGCCAGCTCACCAACTAGGACTCCCTACAATGAGCAGTTCTTC. It codes for CASSPTRTPYNEQFF.

The count of this clone is one. The rearrangement links TRBV6-1 to TRBJ2-1; D is uncertain. The CDR3 extends over 13 amino acids. Germline V gene lookup returns CDR1 MNHNS and CDR2 SASEGT. V shed 0 bases and J shed 4 bases, with 4 bases lying between them. The DNA for the CDR3 is TGTGCCAGCAGTGAAGCAGCGTACAATGAGCAGTTCTTC. It translates to CASSEAAYNEQFF.

This rearrangement joins TRBV28 to TRBJ1-5; D not resolved. V dropped 6 bases and J dropped 6 bases, with 15 bases sitting between them. The CDR3 length is 14 residues. Germline V gene lookup returns CDR1 MDHEN and CDR2 SYDVKM. For the CDR3, the DNA is TGTGCCAGCAGCGAAAGCTTTGTAAGTCAGCCCCAGCATTTT. Translation gives CASSESFVSQPQHF.

The CDR3 reads CASSVGGLPDTQYF. CDR3 DNA: TGTGCCAGCAGCGTAGGAGGCCTCCCGGATACGCAGTATTTT. V gene TRBV9 combines with J gene TRBJ2-3; D is ambiguous. CDR1 and CDR2 from the germline V gene are SGDLS and YYNGEE. This CDR3 is built from 14 residues. V gave up 0 bases and J gave up 6 bases, with 11 bases separating them.

The rearrangement uses TRBV11-2 and TRBJ2-1; D is uncertain. The CDR3 loop spans 13 amino acids. V gave up 3 bases and J gave up 5 bases, with 8 bases separating them. Looked up from germline, CDR1 is SGHAT and CDR2 is FQNNGV. This CDR3 is CASSFGGNNEQFF. CDR3 nucleotides: TGTGCCAGCAGCTTTGGCGGAAACAATGAGCAGTTCTTC.

The rearrangement uses TRBV5-1 and TRBJ2-3, with 9 bases fitting TRBD1. The J segment lost 3 bases and the V segment lost 0 bases, leaving 5 bases of the junction unmatched. Germline V gene data show CDR1 as SGHRS and CDR2 as YFSETQ. This CDR3 is built from 16 residues. In DNA, the CDR3 is TGCGCCAGCAGCTTGGAAGGACAGGGGACGACAGATACGCAGTATTTT. Protein product: CASSLEGQGTTDTQYF.

This clone turned up a few times. V gene TRBV28 combines with J gene TRBJ2-3, with a possible D match to TRBD2 (6 bases). The germline V and J ends were trimmed by 4 bases and 2 bases, with 16 bases remaining between them. The CDR3 length is 16 residues. The germline V gene encodes CDR1 MDHEN and CDR2 SYDVKM. The CDR3 is CASSSGTRGHTDTQYF. CDR3 bases: TGTGCCAGCAGTTCAGGGACTCGAGGGCACACAGATACGCAGTATTTT.

In this sample, this clone turned up once. The chain employs TRBV28 and TRBJ1-1; perhaps TRBD1 as D (6 bases). The CDR3 is 14 amino acids. V lost 3 bases to trimming and J lost 3 bases, with 11 bases between them. CDR1 is MDHEN and CDR2 is SYDVKM in the germline V gene. The CDR3 here is CASSFRNRDTEAFF. The DNA for the CDR3 is TGTGCCAGCAGTTTCAGGAACAGGGACACTGAAGCTTTCTTT.

The chain uses TRBV28 and TRBJ1-5; D is perhaps TRBD1 (6 bases). The CDR3 contains 16 residues. V was cut by 4 bases and J by 4 bases, with 17 bases left in between. CDR1 is MDHEN, CDR2 SYDVKM, per germline. The CDR3 sequence: CASSSSIRGRNQPQHF. The CDR3 DNA is TGTGCCAGCAGTTCTTCCATCAGGGGTAGGAATCAGCCCCAGCATTTT.

This chain links TRBV28 with TRBJ1-5; no definite D call. Trimming left V 6 bases short and J 6 bases short, with 15 bases between. The CDR3 runs to 14 residues. Germline V gene sequence: CDR1 MDHEN, CDR2 SYDVKM. The CDR3, as DNA: TGTGCCAGCAGCACCTACCCGACGGGTCAGCCCCAGCATTTT. Its translation: CASSTYPTGQPQHF.

The CDR3 sequence is CASSRGTLAGYSTDTQYF. The CDR3 DNA sequence: TGCGCCAGCAGTCGGGGGACGCTAGCGGGATATAGCACAGATACGCAGTATTTT. V is TRBV5-1 and J is TRBJ2-3; 9 nucleotides match TRBD2. The germline CDR1 and CDR2 sequences are SGHRS and YFSETQ. The V segment lost 5 bases and the J segment 0 bases; nucleotides outside the gene matches: 13. The CDR3 is 18 residues long.

The gene calls are TRBV19 and TRBJ1-5, with 12 bases that match TRBD1. The germline gives CDR1 LNHDA, CDR2 SQIVND (reference sequence). The V and J ends lost 9 bases and 6 bases, in that order; junction bases with no gene match: 12. CDR3 size: 16 residues. CDR3 sequence reads: CASSPGGTGGTQPQHF. CDR3 DNA: TGTGCCAGCTCCCCTGGGGGGACAGGGGGCACTCAGCCCCAGCATTTT.

The chain combines TRBV28 with TRBJ1-2; 10 bases are a match to TRBD1. V shed 1 base and J 7 bases; nucleotides not matched to a gene: 3. Germline loops: CDR1 MDHEN, CDR2 SYDVKM. This CDR3 is built from 14 residues. In DNA, the CDR3 is TGTGCCAGCAGTTTATTCGACAGGGGGCTTGGCTACACCTTC. Encoded protein: CASSLFDRGLGYTF.

The rearrangement uses TRBV28 and TRBJ2-3, with 8 bases aligning to TRBD1. Germline values: CDR1 MDHEN, CDR2 SYDVKM. The CDR3 loop spans 16 amino acids. Germline trimming cut 3 bases from V and 4 bases from J; bases unmatched to any gene: 9. The CDR3 sequence: CASSFPGQGTADTQYF. The DNA of the CDR3 is TGTGCCAGCAGTTTCCCCGGACAGGGAACCGCAGATACGCAGTATTTT.

V is TRBV11-2 and J is TRBJ2-3, with 8 positions matching TRBD1. The V gene's germline CDR1 is SGHAT and CDR2 FQNNGV. The CDR3 sequence is 15 residues long. V lost 5 bases to trimming and J lost 2 bases; unmatched junction nucleotides: 6. The CDR3 protein is CASSGGTGPTDTQYF. The CDR3, as DNA: TGTGCCAGCAGCGGGGGGACAGGCCCCACAGATACGCAGTATTTT.

This chain uses TRBV28 with TRBJ1-1; D remains unclear. Germline CDR1 MDHEN, CDR2 SYDVKM. This CDR3 has 17 amino acids. V was cut by 7 bases and J by 3 bases, with 24 bases left in between. The CDR3: CASKPSEGFPEDTEAFF. Written as DNA, the CDR3 is TGTGCCAGCAAACCCAGCGAGGGCTTCCCCGAGGACACTGAAGCTTTCTTT.

V is TRBV12-5 and J is TRBJ2-1, with TRBD2 identical over 14 bases. Germline V gene sequence: CDR1 LGHNT, CDR2 FRNRAP. V lost 2 bases to trimming and J lost 6 bases; unmatched junction nucleotides: 15. There are 20 residues in the CDR3. CDR3 sequence: CASGLTTKRTSGGSFNEQFF. DNA of the CDR3: TGTGCTAGTGGTTTGACCACAAAACGGACTAGCGGGGGGTCGTTCAATGAGCAGTTCTTC.

CDR3 in amino acids: CASSREGGSEQYF. The CDR3 DNA sequence: TGTGCCAGCAGCCGGGAGGGGGGTTCCGAGCAGTACTTC. This rearrangement joins TRBV7-2 to TRBJ2-7; 8 nucleotides line up with TRBD2. The CDR3 is made up of 13 amino acids. Germline CDR1 SGHTA, CDR2 FQGNSA. V trimming: 5 bases; J trimming: 6 bases; junction bases outside the gene matches: 6.